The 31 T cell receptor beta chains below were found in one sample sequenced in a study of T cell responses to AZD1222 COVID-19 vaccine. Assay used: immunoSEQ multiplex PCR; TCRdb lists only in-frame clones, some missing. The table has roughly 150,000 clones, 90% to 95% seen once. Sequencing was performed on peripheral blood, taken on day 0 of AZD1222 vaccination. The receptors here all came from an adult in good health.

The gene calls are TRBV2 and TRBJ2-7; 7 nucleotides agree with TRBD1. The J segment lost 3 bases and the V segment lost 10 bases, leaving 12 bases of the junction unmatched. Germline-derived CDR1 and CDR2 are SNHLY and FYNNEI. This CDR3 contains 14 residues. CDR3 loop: CATSFRTGDYEQYF. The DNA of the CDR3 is TGTGCCACCTCCTTCCGGACAGGAGACTACGAGCAGTACTTC.

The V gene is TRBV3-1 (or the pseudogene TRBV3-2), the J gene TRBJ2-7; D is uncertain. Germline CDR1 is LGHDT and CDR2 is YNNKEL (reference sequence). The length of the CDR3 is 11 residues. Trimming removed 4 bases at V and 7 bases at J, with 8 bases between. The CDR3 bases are TGTGCCAGCAGCCTTGACCGGGAGCAGTACTTC. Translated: CASSLDREQYF.

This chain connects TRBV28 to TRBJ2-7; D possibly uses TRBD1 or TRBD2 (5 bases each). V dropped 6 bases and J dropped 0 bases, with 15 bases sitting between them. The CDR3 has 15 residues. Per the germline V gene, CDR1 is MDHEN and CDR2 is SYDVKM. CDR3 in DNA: TGTGCCAGCAGGGTGAAACCAGGGAGCTCCTACGAGCAGTACTTC. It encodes CASRVKPGSSYEQYF.

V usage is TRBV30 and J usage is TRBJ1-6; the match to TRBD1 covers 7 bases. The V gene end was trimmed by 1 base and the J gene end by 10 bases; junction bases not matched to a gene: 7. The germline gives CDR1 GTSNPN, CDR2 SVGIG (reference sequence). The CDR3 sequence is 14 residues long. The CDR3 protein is CAWSDLTGNSPLHF. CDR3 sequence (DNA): TGTGCCTGGAGTGATCTGACAGGGAACTCACCCCTCCACTTT.

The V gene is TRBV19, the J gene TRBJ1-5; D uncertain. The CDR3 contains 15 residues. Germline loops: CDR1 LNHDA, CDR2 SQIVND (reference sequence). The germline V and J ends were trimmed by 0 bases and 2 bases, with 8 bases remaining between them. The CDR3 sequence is CASSIDRSGNQPQHF. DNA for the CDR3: TGTGCCAGTAGTATAGATCGGTCAGGCAATCAGCCCCAGCATTTT. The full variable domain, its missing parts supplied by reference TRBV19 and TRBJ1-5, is DGGITQSPKYLFRKEGQNVTLSCEQNLNHDAMYWYRQDPGQGLRLIYYSQIVNDFQKGDIAEGYSVSREKKESFPLTVTSAQKNPTAFYLCASSIDRSGNQPQHFGDGTRLSIL.

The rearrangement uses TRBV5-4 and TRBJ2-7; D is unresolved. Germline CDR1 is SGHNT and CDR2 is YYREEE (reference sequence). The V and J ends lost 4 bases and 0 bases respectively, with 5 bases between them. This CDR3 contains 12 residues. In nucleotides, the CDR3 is TGTGCCAGCAGCCCCGACTCCTACGAGCAGTACTTC. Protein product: CASSPDSYEQYF.

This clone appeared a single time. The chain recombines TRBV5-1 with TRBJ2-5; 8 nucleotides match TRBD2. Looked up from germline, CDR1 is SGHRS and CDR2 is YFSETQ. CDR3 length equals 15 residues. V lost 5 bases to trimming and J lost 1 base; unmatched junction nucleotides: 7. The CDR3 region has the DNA TGCGCCAGCAGTTCGGGGGGGTTCAGCCAAGAGACCCAGTACTTC. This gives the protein CASSSGGFSQETQYF.

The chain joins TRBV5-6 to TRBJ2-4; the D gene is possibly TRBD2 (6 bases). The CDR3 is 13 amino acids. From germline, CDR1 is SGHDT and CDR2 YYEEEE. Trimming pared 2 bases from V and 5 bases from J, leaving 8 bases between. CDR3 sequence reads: CASSLGGENIQYF. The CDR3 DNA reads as TGTGCCAGCAGCTTAGGCGGGGAAAACATTCAGTACTTC.

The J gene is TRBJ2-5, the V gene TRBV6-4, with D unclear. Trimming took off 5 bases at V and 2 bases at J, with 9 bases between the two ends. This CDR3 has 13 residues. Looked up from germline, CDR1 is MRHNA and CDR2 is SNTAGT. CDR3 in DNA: TGTGCCAGCAGTCCGGCGGAACAAGAGACCCAGTACTTC. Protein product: CASSPAEQETQYF.

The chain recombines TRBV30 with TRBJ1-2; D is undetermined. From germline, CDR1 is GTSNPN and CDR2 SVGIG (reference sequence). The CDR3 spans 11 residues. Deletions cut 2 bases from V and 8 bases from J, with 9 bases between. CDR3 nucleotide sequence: TGTGCCTGGAGTCCTCTTAGGGGCTACACCTTC. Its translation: CAWSPLRGYTF.

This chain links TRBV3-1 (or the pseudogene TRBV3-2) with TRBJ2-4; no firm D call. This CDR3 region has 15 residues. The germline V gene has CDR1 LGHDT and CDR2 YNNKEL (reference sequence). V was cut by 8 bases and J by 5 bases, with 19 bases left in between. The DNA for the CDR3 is TGTGCCAGCGGGGAAGGCCTCGAGGCGGAAAACATTCAGTACTTC. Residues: CASGEGLEAENIQYF.

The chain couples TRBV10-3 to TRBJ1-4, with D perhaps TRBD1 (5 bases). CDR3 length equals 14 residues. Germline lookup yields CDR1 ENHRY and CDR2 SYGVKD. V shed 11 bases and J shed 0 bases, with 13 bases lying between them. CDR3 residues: CASRATATNEKLFF. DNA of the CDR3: TGTGCCTCCAGGGCCACTGCAACTAATGAAAAACTGTTTTTT.

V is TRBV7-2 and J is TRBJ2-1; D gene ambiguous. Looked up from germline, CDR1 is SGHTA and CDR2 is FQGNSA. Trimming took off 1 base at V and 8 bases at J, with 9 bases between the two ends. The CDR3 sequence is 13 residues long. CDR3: CASSLGGIDEQFF. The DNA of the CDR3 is TGTGCCAGCAGCTTAGGGGGAATCGATGAGCAGTTCTTC.

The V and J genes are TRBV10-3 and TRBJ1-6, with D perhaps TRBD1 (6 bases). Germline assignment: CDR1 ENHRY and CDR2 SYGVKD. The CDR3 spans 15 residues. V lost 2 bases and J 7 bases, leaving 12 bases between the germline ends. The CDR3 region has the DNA TGTGCCATCAGTGAGGGGGGGGCGGAAAATTCACCCCTCCACTTT. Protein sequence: CAISEGGAENSPLHF.

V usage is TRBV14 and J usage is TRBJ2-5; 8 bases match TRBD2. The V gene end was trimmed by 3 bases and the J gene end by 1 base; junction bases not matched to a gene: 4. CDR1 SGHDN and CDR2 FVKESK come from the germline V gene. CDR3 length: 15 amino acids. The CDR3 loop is CASSQRLASQETQYF. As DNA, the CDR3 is TGTGCCAGCAGCCAGAGACTAGCGTCCCAAGAGACCCAGTACTTC. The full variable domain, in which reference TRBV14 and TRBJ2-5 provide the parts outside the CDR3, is EAGVTQFPSHSVIEKGQTVTLRCDPISGHDNLYWYRRVMGKEIKFLLHFVKESKQDESGMPNNRFLAERTGGTYSTLKVQPAELEDSGVYFCASSQRLASQETQYFGPGTRLLVL.

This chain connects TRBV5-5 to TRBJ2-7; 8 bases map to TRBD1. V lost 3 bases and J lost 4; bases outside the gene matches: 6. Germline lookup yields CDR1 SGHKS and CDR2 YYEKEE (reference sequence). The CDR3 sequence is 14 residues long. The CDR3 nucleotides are TGTGCCAGCAGCTCCTGGACAGGGATATACGAGCAGTACTTC. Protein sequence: CASSSWTGIYEQYF.

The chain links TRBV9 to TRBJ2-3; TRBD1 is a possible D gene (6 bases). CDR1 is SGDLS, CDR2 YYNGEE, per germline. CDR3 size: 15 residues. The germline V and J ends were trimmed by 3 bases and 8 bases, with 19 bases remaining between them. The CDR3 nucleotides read TGTGCCAGCAGCGCTGGGACAACGCCTGGGGGTACGCAGTATTTT. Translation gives CASSAGTTPGGTQYF.

The CDR3 loop reads CASSRTAANTGELFF. The CDR3 nucleotides read TGTGCCAGTAGTCGTACTGCTGCGAACACCGGGGAGCTGTTTTTT. J is TRBJ2-2 and V is TRBV19; D unclear. This CDR3 region has 15 residues. V was shortened by 5 bases and J by 0 bases, with 10 bases between the two germline ends. Germline-derived CDR1 and CDR2 are LNHDA and SQIVND (reference sequence).

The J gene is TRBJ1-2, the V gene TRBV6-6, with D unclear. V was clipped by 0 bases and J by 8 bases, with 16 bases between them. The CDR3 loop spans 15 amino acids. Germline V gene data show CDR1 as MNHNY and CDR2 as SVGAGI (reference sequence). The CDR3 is CASSYSMGFGVGYTF. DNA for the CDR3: TGTGCCAGCAGTTACTCGATGGGGTTCGGGGTCGGCTACACCTTC.

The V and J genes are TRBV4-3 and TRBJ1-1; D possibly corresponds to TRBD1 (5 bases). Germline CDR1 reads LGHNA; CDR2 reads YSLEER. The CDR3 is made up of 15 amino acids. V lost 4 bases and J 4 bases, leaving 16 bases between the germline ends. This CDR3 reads CASSLLSTQGTEAFF. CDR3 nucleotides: TGCGCCAGCAGCCTCCTAAGCACCCAGGGCACTGAAGCTTTCTTT.

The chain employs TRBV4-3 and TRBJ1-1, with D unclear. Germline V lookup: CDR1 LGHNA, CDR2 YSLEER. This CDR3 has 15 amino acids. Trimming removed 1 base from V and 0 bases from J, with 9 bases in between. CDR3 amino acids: CASSQGWLVNTEAFF. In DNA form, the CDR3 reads TGCGCCAGCAGCCAAGGTTGGCTCGTGAACACTGAAGCTTTCTTT.

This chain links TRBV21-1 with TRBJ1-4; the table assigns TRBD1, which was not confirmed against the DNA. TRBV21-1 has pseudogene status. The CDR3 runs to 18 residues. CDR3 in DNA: TGTGCCACCACCAGGATAAGGCAGGGGGCGAGGTCTGATGAAAAACTGTTTTTT. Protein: CATTRIRQGARSDEKLFF.

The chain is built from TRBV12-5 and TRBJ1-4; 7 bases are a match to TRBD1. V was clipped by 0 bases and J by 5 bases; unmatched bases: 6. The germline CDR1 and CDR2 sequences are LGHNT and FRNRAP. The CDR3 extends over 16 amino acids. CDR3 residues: CASGLVPDRENEKLFF. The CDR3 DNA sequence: TGTGCTAGTGGTTTGGTACCCGACAGGGAAAATGAAAAACTGTTTTTT.

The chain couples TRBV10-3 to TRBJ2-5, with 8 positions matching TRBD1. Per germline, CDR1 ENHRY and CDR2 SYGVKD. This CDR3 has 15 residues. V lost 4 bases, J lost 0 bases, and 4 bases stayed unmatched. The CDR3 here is CAISAGQGDQETQYF. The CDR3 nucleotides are TGTGCCATCAGTGCAGGACAGGGAGACCAAGAGACCCAGTACTTC.

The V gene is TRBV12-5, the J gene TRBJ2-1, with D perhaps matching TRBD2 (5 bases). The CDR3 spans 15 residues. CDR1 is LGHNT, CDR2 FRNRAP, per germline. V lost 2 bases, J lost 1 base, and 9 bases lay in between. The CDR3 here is CASGLMGVSYNEQFF. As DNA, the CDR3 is TGTGCTAGTGGTTTGATGGGAGTATCCTACAATGAGCAGTTCTTC.

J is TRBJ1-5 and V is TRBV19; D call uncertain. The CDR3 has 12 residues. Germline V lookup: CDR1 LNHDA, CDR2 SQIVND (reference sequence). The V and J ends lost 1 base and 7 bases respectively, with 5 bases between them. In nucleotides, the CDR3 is TGTGCCAGTAGTATAGCGAGACAGCCCCAGCATTTT. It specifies CASSIARQPQHF.

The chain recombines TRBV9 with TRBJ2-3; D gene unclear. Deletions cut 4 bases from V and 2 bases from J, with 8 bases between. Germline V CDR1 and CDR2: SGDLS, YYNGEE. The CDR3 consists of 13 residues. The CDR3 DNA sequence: TGTGCCAGCAGCCCGAGTAACACAGATACGCAGTATTTT. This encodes CASSPSNTDTQYF. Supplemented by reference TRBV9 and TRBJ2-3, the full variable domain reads DSGVTQTPKHLITATGQRVTLRCSPRSGDLSVYWYQQSLDQGLQFLIQYYNGEERAKGNILERFSAQQFPDLHSELNLSSLELGDSALYFCASSPSNTDTQYFGPGTRLTVL.

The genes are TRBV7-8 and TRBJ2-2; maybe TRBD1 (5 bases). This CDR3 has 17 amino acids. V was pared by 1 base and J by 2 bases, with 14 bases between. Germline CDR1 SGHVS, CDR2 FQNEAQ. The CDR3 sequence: CASSLGEMTVNTGELFF. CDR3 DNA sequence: TGTGCCAGCAGCTTAGGAGAGATGACAGTAAACACCGGGGAGCTGTTTTTT.

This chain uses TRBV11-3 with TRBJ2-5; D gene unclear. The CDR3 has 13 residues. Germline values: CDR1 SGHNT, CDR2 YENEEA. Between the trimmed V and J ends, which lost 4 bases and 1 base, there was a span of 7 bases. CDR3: CASSSIPQETQYF. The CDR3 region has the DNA TGTGCCAGCAGCTCCATCCCCCAAGAGACCCAGTACTTC.

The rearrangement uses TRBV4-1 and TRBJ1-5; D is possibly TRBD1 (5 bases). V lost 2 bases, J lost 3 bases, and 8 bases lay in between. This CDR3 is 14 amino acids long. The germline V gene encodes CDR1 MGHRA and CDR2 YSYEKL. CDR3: CASSQPGTNQPQHF. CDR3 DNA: TGCGCCAGCAGCCAACCAGGGACCAATCAGCCCCAGCATTTT.

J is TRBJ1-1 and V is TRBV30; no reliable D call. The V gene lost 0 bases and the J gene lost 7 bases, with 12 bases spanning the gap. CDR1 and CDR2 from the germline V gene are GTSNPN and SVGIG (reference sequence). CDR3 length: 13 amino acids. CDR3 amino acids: CAWSVLRDNEAFF. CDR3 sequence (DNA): TGTGCCTGGAGTGTACTGAGAGACAATGAAGCTTTCTTT.